The following is a T cell receptor beta chain sequence with its context. V lost 0 bases to trimming and J lost 0 bases, with 12 bases between them. Germline V gene lookup returns CDR1 LNHNV and CDR2 YYDKDF (reference sequence). This CDR3 comprises 16 residues. The data derive from a study of shared T cell receptors in the human thymus. Clones were read by immunoSEQ multiplex PCR, and TCRdb kept only the in-frame ones, dropping some. The table lists roughly 550,000 clones, around 78% of them singletons. The same data also went into a second study, on human thymus T cells. That work states: Each of the donors was a healthy Finnish infant who was undergoing open corrective cardiac surgery for congenital heart defects. Thymic and blood repertoires appeared to show biased V and J gene usage.

The sequenced material came from thymocytes. The source is a boy in the first two years of life with a congenital heart defect. This rearrangement joins TRBV15 to TRBJ2-7; D possibly corresponds to TRBD1 (5 bases). CDR3 loop: CATSRDRQHLSYEQYF. CDR3 nucleotide sequence: TGTGCCACCAGCAGAGATCGACAGCACCTCTCCTACGAGCAGTACTTC.